This T cell receptor beta chain was identified in a study of blood T cell repertoires in COVID-19. Study overall: COVID-19 samples, acute and convalescent, were from the United States, Italy and Spain.

Trimming cost V 3 bases and J 11 bases, with 8 bases left between them. CDR1 is MDHEN and CDR2 is SYDVKM in the germline V gene. CDR3 length: 11 amino acids. Under the authors' procedure: Amplification from reference gene primers served as the basis for estimated nucleated cell counts. Method: immunoSEQ multiplex PCR; TCRdb's copy keeps in-frame clones and lacks some. V and J calls and clone size are as listed in that table; D and trimming were resolved from the DNA. The sample lists under 95,000 clones, about 89% occurring once. The sample consisted of peripheral blood. The receptor's source is a middle-aged man with COVID-19, enrolled during active disease. The V call is TRBV28, the J call TRBJ1-5, with D unresolved. The CDR3 sequence: CASSFRRTQHF. The CDR3 nucleotides read TGTGCCAGCAGTTTCAGGAGGACCCAGCATTTT.